This T cell receptor (beta chain) originates from a study of blood T cell repertoires in COVID-19. Across the whole study: From T cells, B-cell-depleted T cells, or PBMCs came the material, which was cDNA or gDNA.

Some clones are missing from TCRdb's copy, which holds only in-frame ones; the method was immunoSEQ multiplex PCR. This sample has over 55,000 clones, with roughly 82% found just once. This clone appeared a single time. The material sequenced was peripheral blood. The clonotype comes from a woman aged 55-69 years with acute or convalescent COVID-19.

The CDR3 coding sequence is TGTGCCAGCAGGGTCGGAGCCAGCAATCAGCCCCAGCATTTT. It translates to CASRVGASNQPQHF. The chain links TRBV6-5 to TRBJ1-5; no firm D call. The CDR3 runs 14 residues. CDR1 and CDR2 from the germline V gene are MNHEY and SVGAGI. Trimming left V 6 bases short and J 1 base short, with 10 bases between.